This T cell receptor beta chain was sequenced during a study of T-cell memory formation after mild COVID-19. Study background: TCR clusters mostly belonged to single donors.

cDNA libraries for TCR alpha and TCR beta, carrying sample barcodes and UMIs, came from 5'RACE with constant-segment primers. TCRdb re-derived calls from the 5' RACE reads in MiXCR, one entry per CDR3 protein. The data show approximately 570,000 distinct CDR3 sequences, roughly 18% seen once. V was clipped by 2 bases and J by 4 bases, with 14 bases between them. CDR3 size: 15 residues. This clonotype was sampled from an adult woman who had mild COVID-19 (a few samples of this study predate the infection). Cell type and time point are not known. The rearrangement uses TRBV12-3 or TRBV12-4 and TRBJ1-2; TRBD1 is a possible D gene (6 bases). Source material: PBMCs or a T cell subset sorted from them (not recorded which). In nucleotides, the CDR3 is TGTGCCAGCAGTTTATTCGGGCAGGGGTCCTATGGCTACACCTTC. Translated, it gives CASSLFGQGSYGYTF.